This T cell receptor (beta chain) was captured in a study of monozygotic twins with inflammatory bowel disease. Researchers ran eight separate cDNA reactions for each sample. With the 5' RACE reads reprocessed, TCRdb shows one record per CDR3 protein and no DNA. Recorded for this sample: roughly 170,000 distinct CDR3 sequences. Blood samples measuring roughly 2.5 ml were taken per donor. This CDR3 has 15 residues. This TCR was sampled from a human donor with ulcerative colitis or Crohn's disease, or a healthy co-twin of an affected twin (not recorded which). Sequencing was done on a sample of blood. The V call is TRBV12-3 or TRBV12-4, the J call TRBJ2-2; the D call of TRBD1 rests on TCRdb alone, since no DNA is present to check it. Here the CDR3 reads CASSPRQGRTGELFF.